This T cell receptor (beta chain) was identified during a study of blood T cell repertoires in COVID-19. On the study more broadly: From T cells, B-cell-depleted T cells, or PBMCs came the material, which was cDNA or gDNA.

Generated by immunoSEQ multiplex PCR, the TCRdb table keeps only in-frame clones and is missing some. This table holds about 170,000 clones, 70% to 90% found once. Participants came from about two dozen US areas, aged about 18 to 95 years. Sequencing was carried out using PBMCs or T cells enriched from blood (not recorded which). This TCR was sampled from a woman between 18 and 29 years old who had recovered from COVID-19.

In nucleotides, the CDR3 is TGCGCCAGCAGCCACTCCGGGACTAGTCTGAACGAGCAGTACTTC. Translating gives CASSHSGTSLNEQYF. The chain combines TRBV4-1 with TRBJ2-7, with 8 bases that match TRBD2. CDR1 and CDR2 from the germline V gene are MGHRA and YSYEKL. This CDR3 is 15 amino acids long. V shed 3 bases and J 5 bases; nucleotides not matched to a gene: 9.